This T cell receptor beta chain was captured by sequencing in a study of post-analysis software for immune sequencing data. Study information: Recorded disease courses covered relapsing-remitting, secondary progressive and progressive-relapsing multiple sclerosis. Some patients had no subtype annotation.

Of note for this clonotype: Its specificity is unknown.

Germline V gene lookup returns CDR1 SGHDT and CDR2 YYEEEE. V was clipped by 2 bases and J by 5 bases, with 16 bases between them. This CDR3 comprises 15 residues. Included in the TCR beta cDNA libraries were unique molecular identifiers. Input amounts of 1 to 10 million T cells were used. These gave roughly 500,000 cDNA molecules, so each molecule approximated one T cell. TCRdb independently ran MiXCR on the PCR reads; one entry per CDR3 protein. The sample has hundreds of thousands of distinct CDR3 sequences, roughly 50% seen once. Study-level points and caveats: Diversity measured as normalized Chao1 was significantly lower in multiple sclerosis patients than in controls. Five or six TRBV segments appeared more often in patients than in controls, and TRBV5-6, TRBV5-1 and TRBV20-1 were among these.

This sequence joins TRBV5-6 and TRBJ1-2; D might be TRBD1 (5 bases). This receptor was identified in a girl under 18 with multiple sclerosis. Sequenced input: blood. CDR3 nucleotide sequence: TGTGCCAGCAGCTTAAGCCTCAGGGAGAGGTATGGCTACACCTTC. Translating it yields CASSLSLRERYGYTF.